These 25 T cell receptor beta chains were sequenced from one sample in a study of blood T cell repertoires in COVID-19. Here immunoSEQ multiplex PCR was the method, and the copy in TCRdb shows in-frame clones only, minus some. The table has around 300,000 clones, approximately 90% seen once. The source material was peripheral blood. The source of these receptors is a woman under 40 with active or convalescent COVID-19.

This clone was counted only a few times. V and J are TRBV27 and TRBJ2-5; 9 bases align to TRBD1. The CDR3 sequence is 16 residues long. Losses at the gene ends were 4 bases for V and 2 bases for J; bases not matched to a gene: 8. CDR1 is MNHEY and CDR2 is SMNVEV in the germline V gene (reference sequence). Here the CDR3 DNA reads TGTGCCAGCAGTTCCCGACCGGACAGGGGACAAGAGACCCAGTACTTC. This sequence encodes CASSSRPDRGQETQYF.

This chain joins TRBV6-5 and TRBJ1-2; D is possibly TRBD1 (5 bases). The V gene's germline CDR1 is MNHEY and CDR2 SVGAGI. V was clipped by 2 bases and J by 8 bases, with 21 bases between them. The CDR3 totals 16 residues. The chain's CDR3 is CASSYGTGPTYGGYTF. Here the CDR3 DNA reads TGTGCCAGCAGTTACGGTACAGGCCCTACCTATGGAGGCTACACCTTC.

V is TRBV29-1 and J is TRBJ2-1; D is undetermined. This CDR3 comprises 15 residues. CDR1 is SQVTM and CDR2 is ANQGSEA in the germline V gene. Between the trimmed V and J ends, which lost 3 bases and 5 bases, there was a span of 17 bases. Here the CDR3 reads CSVEFLTEPNNEQFF. CDR3 in DNA: TGCAGCGTTGAGTTTCTCACGGAGCCTAACAATGAGCAGTTCTTC.

The V call is TRBV6-2 or TRBV6-3, the J call TRBJ2-7; D call uncertain. This CDR3 has 12 residues. Germline CDR1 is MNHEY and CDR2 is SVGEGT. Between the trimmed V and J ends, which lost 5 bases and 0 bases, there was a span of 5 bases. The CDR3 bases are TGTGCCAGCAGTCCCAGCTCCTACGAGCAGTACTTC. Protein sequence: CASSPSSYEQYF.

This chain uses TRBV12-3 or TRBV12-4 with TRBJ1-2; 7 nucleotides agree with TRBD1. The length of the CDR3 is 13 residues. With V trimmed by 4 bases and J by 9 bases, 8 bases remained unmatched. In DNA form, the CDR3 reads TGTGCCAGCAGTTGGGGGCAGGGGGATCGCTACACCTTC. This sequence encodes CASSWGQGDRYTF.

Comment on this clone: A read error may account for a junction end that differs from germline. This chain links TRBV12-3 or TRBV12-4 with TRBJ1-2; D remains unclear. The CDR3 runs 12 residues. The CDR3 DNA reads TGTGCCAGCAGCTTTCAGACAATATCCCCTGCCTTC. This encodes CASSFQTISPAF.

The chain links TRBV19 to TRBJ2-3; tentatively, D is TRBD2 (6 bases). The CDR3 loop spans 14 amino acids. CDR1 LNHDA and CDR2 SQIVND come from the germline V gene (reference sequence). Trimming stripped 7 bases from V and 6 bases from J, with 17 bases between. The CDR3 DNA reads as TGTGCCAGTACCCTGGGCGGGGCAGGGGATACGCAGTATTTT. This translates into CASTLGGAGDTQYF.

A single count supports this clone. V gene TRBV19 combines with J gene TRBJ1-2; TRBD1 matches 12 bases. In germline, CDR1 is LNHDA, CDR2 SQIVND (reference sequence). This CDR3 region has 16 residues. Trimming cost V 7 bases and J 7 bases; bases outside gene matches: 13. CDR3 residues: CASTLLGTGGAGGYTF. CDR3 DNA sequence: TGTGCCAGTACCTTACTCGGGACAGGGGGCGCCGGTGGCTACACCTTC.

This chain connects TRBV7-2 to TRBJ2-7, with 8 positions matching TRBD1. The germline V gene has CDR1 SGHTA and CDR2 FQGNSA. Trimming removed 5 bases from V and 3 bases from J; junction bases left unmatched: 12. The length of the CDR3 is 16 residues. CDR3 region: CASSQTGGQVIYEQYF. In nucleotides, the CDR3 is TGTGCCAGCAGCCAGACCGGGGGACAGGTTATCTACGAGCAGTACTTC. The whole variable domain, remainder taken from reference TRBV7-2 and TRBJ2-7, is GAGVSQSPSNKVTEKGKDVELRCDPISGHTALYWYRQSLGQGLEFLIYFQGNSAPDKSGLPSDRFSAERTGGSVSTLTIQRTQQEDSAVYLCASSQTGGQVIYEQYFGPGTRLTVT.

This clone was observed a few times. The rearrangement links TRBV4-1 to TRBJ1-1, with 10 bases fitting TRBD1. Trimming removed 4 bases from V and 5 bases from J; junction bases left unmatched: 7. This CDR3 is 15 amino acids long. The germline CDR1 and CDR2 sequences are MGHRA and YSYEKL. CDR3 in DNA: TGCGCCAGCAGCCTGTCGAGACAGGGGGCAACTGAAGCTTTCTTT. Protein sequence: CASSLSRQGATEAFF.

This sequence joins TRBV19 and TRBJ2-3; TRBD2 aligns across 7 bases. The CDR3 loop spans 14 amino acids. The J segment lost 1 base and the V segment lost 4 bases, leaving 2 bases of the junction unmatched. The germline V gene has CDR1 LNHDA and CDR2 SQIVND (reference sequence). CDR3 loop: CASSRAGGTDTQYF. CDR3 DNA sequence: TGTGCCAGTAGTAGGGCGGGGGGCACAGATACGCAGTATTTT.

J is TRBJ2-2 and V is TRBV9; TRBD2 matches 7 bases. The CDR3 consists of 15 residues. The germline gives CDR1 SGDLS, CDR2 YYNGEE. The ends lost 4 bases at V and 6 bases at J; junction bases unmatched: 9. CDR3 protein: CASSQRAGFAGELFF. CDR3 coding DNA: TGTGCCAGCAGCCAAAGAGCGGGGTTCGCCGGGGAGCTGTTTTTT.

V and J are TRBV6-6 and TRBJ2-1, with 7 bases aligning to TRBD2. This CDR3 spans 15 amino acids. CDR1 is MNHNY, CDR2 SVGAGI, per germline (reference sequence). V trimming: 6 bases; J trimming: 2 bases; junction bases outside the gene matches: 7. In nucleotides, the CDR3 is TGTGCCAGCAGCCTAGAGCGGGGAGCCTACAATGAGCAGTTCTTC. Translating gives CASSLERGAYNEQFF.

Comment on this clone: Distinct nucleotide sequences in the sample also encode this CDR3. The genes are TRBV30 and TRBJ1-3, with D possibly TRBD1 on 5 matching bases. The CDR3 is 15 residues long. CDR1 is GTSNPN and CDR2 is SVGIG in the germline V gene (reference sequence). Trimming cost V 2 bases and J 0 bases, with 11 bases left between them. DNA of the CDR3: TGTGCCTGGAGTCGGGACTCCGGCTCTGGAAACACCATATATTTT. As protein: CAWSRDSGSGNTIYF.

This clone was seen just once. The V and J genes are TRBV7-2 and TRBJ1-1, with 10 bases fitting TRBD1. Germline CDR1 and CDR2: SGHTA and FQGNSA. The CDR3 contains 17 residues. Germline trimming cut 5 bases from V and 1 base from J; bases unmatched to any gene: 10. CDR3 region: CASSPADRGVRNTEAFF. The CDR3 DNA follows: TGTGCCAGCAGCCCAGCGGACAGGGGGGTAAGGAACACTGAAGCTTTCTTT.

The chain has TRBV6-1 and TRBJ2-7; D is possibly TRBD2 (5 bases). V shed 1 base and J shed 3 bases, with 13 bases lying between them. Germline CDR1 reads MNHNS; CDR2 reads SASEGT. The CDR3 covers 15 residues. This CDR3 reads CASSEGRQKDYEQYF. The CDR3 DNA is TGTGCCAGCAGTGAAGGGAGGCAGAAGGACTACGAGCAGTACTTC.

The chain links TRBV7-8 to TRBJ1-2; TRBD1 matches 7 bases. Looked up from germline, CDR1 is SGHVS and CDR2 is FQNEAQ. V gave up 5 bases and J gave up 1 base; unmatched junction bases: 4. The CDR3 sequence is 14 residues long. CDR3 DNA sequence: TGTGCCAGCAGCCGTCGACAGGGTAACTATGGCTACACCTTC. Encoded protein: CASSRRQGNYGYTF.

The V gene is TRBV3-1 (or the pseudogene TRBV3-2), the J gene TRBJ2-1; tentatively, D is TRBD2 (6 bases). The CDR3 extends over 17 amino acids. The V and J ends lost 0 bases and 2 bases respectively, with 14 bases between them. Looked up from germline, CDR1 is LGHDT and CDR2 is YNNKEL (reference sequence). The CDR3 DNA sequence: TGTGCCAGCAGCCAAGATCTTAGGGACTCTCCCTACAATGAGCAGTTCTTC. Protein product: CASSQDLRDSPYNEQFF.

V gene TRBV28 combines with J gene TRBJ2-2, with TRBD1 matching over 8 bases. This CDR3 has 14 residues. J was trimmed by 4 bases and V by 5 bases; bases with no gene match: 3. Germline lookup yields CDR1 MDHEN and CDR2 SYDVKM. Here the CDR3 DNA reads TGTGCCAGCAGTCGGACAGGGAGCACCGGGGAGCTGTTTTTT. It specifies CASSRTGSTGELFF.

The chain joins TRBV30 to TRBJ2-7; D possibly corresponds to TRBD2 (6 bases). CDR1 GTSNPN and CDR2 SVGIG come from the germline V gene (reference sequence). The CDR3 runs 14 residues. Trimming took 0 bases from V and 0 from J, leaving 9 bases between them. CDR3 coding DNA: TGTGCCTGGAGTGTAGGAGGGTACTCCTACGAGCAGTACTTC. Protein sequence: CAWSVGGYSYEQYF.

The chain links TRBV5-1 to TRBJ2-7; maybe TRBD2 (8 bases). Germline V gives CDR1 SGHRS, CDR2 YFSETQ. The germline V and J ends were trimmed by 2 bases and 4 bases, with 22 bases remaining between them. This CDR3 is built from 17 residues. The CDR3 reads CASSLGGGGPAGYEQYF. DNA of the CDR3: TGCGCCAGCAGCTTAGGGGGCGGGGGGCCCGCCGGGTACGAGCAGTACTTC.

The V and J genes are TRBV6-2 or TRBV6-3 and TRBJ1-2; TRBD1 might be the D (6 bases). Per the germline V gene, CDR1 is MNHEY and CDR2 is SVGEGT. Deletions cut 5 bases from V and 5 bases from J, with 15 bases between. This CDR3 contains 14 residues. The CDR3 DNA sequence: TGTGCCAGCAGTGGCCGGGACACCAGTTATGGCTACACCTTC. It translates to CASSGRDTSYGYTF.

This chain joins TRBV18 and TRBJ2-1; D gene unclear. The germline V gene encodes CDR1 KGHSH and CDR2 LQKENI. V shed 6 bases and J shed 0 bases, with 3 bases lying between them. CDR3 length equals 12 residues. The CDR3 nucleotides are TGTGCCAGCTCCCACTCCTACAATGAGCAGTTCTTC. Its translation is CASSHSYNEQFF.

This clone was seen only a few times. This rearrangement joins TRBV18 to TRBJ1-5, with 7 bases fitting TRBD1. Unmatched junction bases numbered 2, after V lost 3 bases and J lost 0 bases. In germline, CDR1 is KGHSH, CDR2 LQKENI. The CDR3 runs to 15 residues. DNA for the CDR3: TGTGCCAGCTCACCCAGGGGGATTAGCAATCAGCCCCAGCATTTT. It encodes CASSPRGISNQPQHF.

CDR3 nucleotide sequence: TGTGCCAGCAGCTTAGGCGGATCCTTGGGGGGTTTCGTCTATGGCTACACCTTC. Translating gives CASSLGGSLGGFVYGYTF. The genes are TRBV13 and TRBJ1-2, with D possibly TRBD1 on 5 matching bases. The CDR3 covers 18 residues. Trimming removed 0 bases at V and 4 bases at J, with 21 bases between. CDR1 is PRHDT and CDR2 is FYEKMQ in the germline V gene (reference sequence).